The T cell receptor beta chain described here comes from a study of shared clonotypes between healthy human individuals. Points from the study as a whole: Clonotype sharing among the donors was expected to vary with sequencing depth.

This clone appeared a single time. The antigen is unknown. CD8 memory cells included CD45RO+ cells plus CCR7-negative CD45RA+ TemRA cells. TCRdb keeps only in-frame clones here, not all; method: immunoSEQ multiplex PCR. The sample has more than 90,000 clones; around 67% are singletons. The TCR comes from a man aged 25 to 45 in good health. Source material: memory CD8+ T cells sorted from blood. Subset noted: CD45RO+ cells pooled with CCR7-negative TemRA cells.

The CDR3 protein is CASSPPSGSYNEQFF. CDR3 DNA: TGTGCCAGCAGTCCCCCTAGCGGGTCGTACAATGAGCAGTTCTTC. This chain joins TRBV27 and TRBJ2-1; TRBD2 matches at 8 bases. Germline assignment: CDR1 MNHEY and CDR2 SMNVEV (reference sequence). Unmatched junction bases numbered 7, after V lost 5 bases and J lost 4 bases. The CDR3 length is 15 residues.